These 23 T cell receptor beta chains share one sample of origin, sequenced in a study of cytomegalovirus exposure and HLA in healthy donors. Vbeta (60) and Jbeta (13) primers were used in the PCR. The repertoire was sequenced with immunoSEQ multiplex PCR; TCRdb's copy has only in-frame clones and lacks some. The repertoire consists of 150,000 or so clones, with 70% to 85% occurring once and the leading ten covering under 6.5%. Sequenced sample: PBMCs. The origin of the receptors is a man aged 45 to 65 in good health and CMV-seropositive.

The chain joins TRBV5-6 to TRBJ2-7; D remains ambiguous. Germline V CDR1 and CDR2: SGHDT, YYEEEE. V was clipped by 0 bases and J by 2 bases, with 12 bases between them. This CDR3 spans 15 amino acids. In DNA, the CDR3 is TGTGCCAGCAGCTTGGTTCTTGATAGCACCTACGAGCAGTACTTC. It codes for CASSLVLDSTYEQYF. The whole variable domain, filled in from reference TRBV5-6 and TRBJ2-7, reads DAGVTQSPTHLIKTRGQQVTLRCSPKSGHDTVSWYQQALGQGPQFIFQYYEEEERQRGNFPDRFSGHQFPNYSSELNVNALLLGDSALYLCASSLVLDSTYEQYFGPGTRLTVT.

This clone was seen just once. The CDR3 spells CASSLTGYNSPLHF. The CDR3 coding sequence is TGTGCCAGCAGCTTGACAGGGTACAATTCACCCCTCCACTTT. This chain joins TRBV5-4 and TRBJ1-6; D possibly corresponds to TRBD1 (6 bases). This CDR3 has 14 residues. Per the germline V gene, CDR1 is SGHNT and CDR2 is YYREEE (reference sequence). Trimming left V 1 base short and J 7 bases short, with 9 bases between.

This chain connects TRBV6-1 to TRBJ2-7; tentatively, D is TRBD1 (6 bases). Germline lookup yields CDR1 MNHNS and CDR2 SASEGT. Trimming left V 4 bases short and J 5 bases short, with 21 bases between. CDR3 length: 16 residues. The CDR3 here is CASSANRRTAGDEQYV. The CDR3 nucleotides are TGTGCCAGCAGTGCAAACCGGAGGACAGCTGGTGACGAGCAGTACGTC.

V is TRBV6-1 and J is TRBJ2-1; D possibly corresponds to TRBD1 (5 bases). V lost 1 base to trimming and J lost 4 bases, with 8 bases between them. The CDR3 is 14 residues long. Germline V gene data show CDR1 as MNHNS and CDR2 as SASEGT. The CDR3 nucleotides are TGTGCCAGCAGTGAAGGACAGATATACAATGAGCAGTTCTTC. Its translation: CASSEGQIYNEQFF.

This clone was found once. The genes are TRBV5-1 and TRBJ2-1, with 8 bases identical to TRBD2. Germline values: CDR1 SGHRS, CDR2 YFSETQ. The V and J ends lost 1 base and 9 bases, in that order; junction bases with no gene match: 6. The CDR3 covers 14 residues. This CDR3 is CASSLQVSGVEQFF. The CDR3 DNA sequence: TGCGCCAGCAGCTTGCAGGTTAGCGGGGTTGAGCAGTTCTTC.

The gene calls are TRBV5-1 and TRBJ2-1; 8 nucleotides match TRBD2. Looked up from germline, CDR1 is SGHRS and CDR2 is YFSETQ. CDR3 size: 15 residues. Trimming removed 7 bases from V and 3 bases from J; junction bases left unmatched: 9. CDR3 sequence: CASRELAANYNEQFF. CDR3 DNA sequence: TGCGCCAGCCGAGAACTAGCGGCGAACTACAATGAGCAGTTCTTC.

J is TRBJ1-3 and V is TRBV5-8; TRBD1 might be the D (6 bases). CDR1 SGHTS and CDR2 YDEGEE come from the germline V gene. The CDR3 consists of 15 residues. V dropped 2 bases and J dropped 3 bases, with 12 bases sitting between them. CDR3 region: CASSLGDRSGNTIYF. The CDR3 bases are TGTGCCAGCAGCTTAGGTGACAGGAGTGGAAACACCATATATTTT.

A note on this clone: A read error likely explains this, since a far larger clone differs by one base. The chain couples TRBV15 to TRBJ2-5; D uncertain. V dropped 1 base and J dropped 5 bases, with 8 bases sitting between them. CDR3 length: 13 residues. Germline assignment: CDR1 LNHNV and CDR2 YYDKDF (reference sequence). As DNA, the CDR3 is TGTGCCACCAGCAGAGTGTCGGGTGAGACCCAGTACTTC. This codes for CATSRVSGETQYF.

This rearrangement joins TRBV5-6 to TRBJ2-2, with no clear D. Germline lookup yields CDR1 SGHDT and CDR2 YYEEEE. CDR3 size: 15 residues. Trimming left V 4 bases short and J 0 bases short, with 10 bases between. The CDR3 loop is CASSTPVANTGELFF. CDR3 in DNA: TGTGCCAGCAGCACCCCGGTCGCGAACACCGGGGAGCTGTTTTTT. The full variable domain, completed using reference TRBV5-6 and TRBJ2-2, is DAGVTQSPTHLIKTRGQQVTLRCSPKSGHDTVSWYQQALGQGPQFIFQYYEEEERQRGNFPDRFSGHQFPNYSSELNVNALLLGDSALYLCASSTPVANTGELFFGEGSRLTVL.

The chain employs TRBV10-3 and TRBJ2-7, with D tentatively TRBD1 (5 bases). The CDR3 contains 14 residues. Looked up from germline, CDR1 is ENHRY and CDR2 is SYGVKD. Trimming took off 3 bases at V and 0 bases at J, with 9 bases between the two ends. The CDR3 region has the DNA TGTGCCATCAGTGAAGGGGCCTTCTCCTACGAGCAGTACTTC. Amino acid sequence: CAISEGAFSYEQYF.

J is TRBJ2-5 and V is TRBV6-1; weak D call: TRBD2 (5 bases). CDR3 length: 13 amino acids. Trimming cost V 10 bases and J 6 bases, with 18 bases left between them. CDR1 is MNHNS and CDR2 is SASEGT in the germline V gene. CDR3 amino acids: CATTEVSGKTQYF. CDR3 DNA sequence: TGTGCCACAACGGAGGTCTCGGGGAAGACCCAGTACTTC.

This sequence joins TRBV6-1 and TRBJ2-6; no definite D call. The CDR3 consists of 16 residues. Germline loops: CDR1 MNHNS, CDR2 SASEGT. Trimming shortened V by 1 base and J by 0 bases, and 7 bases separated the two germline ends. CDR3 coding DNA: TGTGCCAGCAGTGAAGGGCGGAGCTCTGGGGCCAACGTCCTGACTTTC. Protein sequence: CASSEGRSSGANVLTF.

For the CDR3, the DNA is TGTGCCAGCAGCTTAATGGCAGGCTATGGCTACACCTTC. As protein: CASSLMAGYGYTF. The chain links TRBV7-3 to TRBJ1-2; D not certain. The CDR3 sequence is 13 residues long. Germline V gene data show CDR1 as SGHTA and CDR2 as FQGTGA. V lost 1 base and J 4 bases, leaving 7 bases between the germline ends.

In nucleotides, the CDR3 is TGTGCTAGTGGTTTGTCACCCGGTAGTAGCGGCTCCTACAATGAGCAGTTCTTC. This gives the protein CASGLSPGSSGSYNEQFF. The J gene is TRBJ2-1, the V gene TRBV12-5; D may be TRBD2 (6 bases). The CDR3 totals 18 residues. V was cut by 2 bases and J by 0 bases, with 17 bases left in between. The germline CDR1 and CDR2 sequences are LGHNT and FRNRAP. The variable domain in full, with the rest retrieved from reference TRBV12-5 and TRBJ2-1, is DARVTQTPRHKVTEMGQEVTMRCQPILGHNTVFWYRQTMMQGLELLAYFRNRAPLDDSGMPKDRFSAEMPDATLATLKIQPSEPRDSAVYFCASGLSPGSSGSYNEQFFGPGTRLTVL.

The V call is TRBV5-6, the J call TRBJ2-1; 7 positions match TRBD1. The trim removed 6 bases at V and 4 bases at J, leaving 7 bases unmatched. Germline V gene lookup returns CDR1 SGHDT and CDR2 YYEEEE. The CDR3 has 14 amino acids. The CDR3 protein is CASTGTEIYNEQFF. CDR3 in DNA: TGTGCCAGCACCGGGACAGAGATATACAATGAGCAGTTCTTC.

This chain links TRBV10-1 with TRBJ2-6; TRBD1 matches 9 bases. The CDR3 is 20 amino acids. The germline gives CDR1 WNHNN, CDR2 SYGVQD (reference sequence). Trimming took 5 bases from V and 0 from J; bases not matched to a gene: 14. CDR3 loop: CASSKLTGQGSVSGANVLTF. The CDR3 bases are TGCGCCAGCAGTAAATTAACGGGACAGGGCTCCGTCTCTGGGGCCAACGTCCTGACTTTC.

The genes are TRBV10-2 and TRBJ2-3; D unresolved. V lost 0 bases and J 1 base, leaving 5 bases between the germline ends. Looked up from germline, CDR1 is WSHSY and CDR2 is SAAADI. The CDR3 consists of 14 residues. CDR3 nucleotides: TGCGCCAGCAGTGAGTCTCCTCGCACAGATACGCAGTATTTT. Translation: CASSESPRTDTQYF.

The chain carries TRBV4-2 and TRBJ2-1; 12 bases are a match to TRBD2. Germline-derived CDR1 and CDR2 are LGHNA and YNFKEQ. There are 15 residues in the CDR3. After removal of 4 bases from V and 7 bases from J, the junction contained 5 bases not matched to a gene. The CDR3 loop is CASSLTLAGGNEQFF. The CDR3 coding sequence is TGTGCCAGCAGCCTAACACTAGCGGGGGGAAATGAGCAGTTCTTC.

The genes are TRBV5-1 and TRBJ1-1; unclear D gene. There are 14 residues in the CDR3. Germline V gives CDR1 SGHRS, CDR2 YFSETQ. Trimming took 7 bases from V and 4 from J, leaving 17 bases between them. In DNA, the CDR3 is TGCGCCAGCGGTTTACAGCTCGGGAGCACTGAAGCTTTCTTT. It translates to CASGLQLGSTEAFF.

This chain joins TRBV9 and TRBJ2-3; D may be TRBD2 (6 bases). The CDR3 sequence is 16 residues long. V was cut by 4 bases and J by 2 bases, with 17 bases left in between. Germline CDR1 reads SGDLS; CDR2 reads YYNGEE. CDR3 sequence (DNA): TGTGCCAGCAGCCCCCGGCCTAGCGAAAACACAGATACGCAGTATTTT. It codes for CASSPRPSENTDTQYF.

V usage is TRBV4-2 and J usage is TRBJ1-2; TRBD1 aligns across 9 bases. Unmatched junction bases numbered 10, after V lost 1 base and J lost 10 bases. In germline, CDR1 is LGHNA, CDR2 YNFKEQ. The CDR3 contains 15 residues. In DNA, the CDR3 is TGTGCCAGCAGCCAAGTAGTCGGACAGGGGTTTGTCTACACCTTC. It translates to CASSQVVGQGFVYTF.

This chain uses TRBV6-1 with TRBJ1-2, with D possibly matching TRBD1 (5 bases). CDR3 length equals 15 residues. Per the germline V gene, CDR1 is MNHNS and CDR2 is SASEGT. Trimming left V 7 bases short and J 5 bases short, with 20 bases between. This CDR3 is CASINHPGNGYGYTF. The DNA of the CDR3 is TGTGCCAGCATCAATCATCCAGGGAACGGGTATGGCTACACCTTC.

DNA for the CDR3: TGTGCCAGCAGTTCCGGGACAGGGGGCACGCAGCCCCAGCATTTT. It specifies CASSSGTGGTQPQHF. V usage is TRBV27 and J usage is TRBJ1-5; 12 positions match TRBD1. The CDR3 runs 15 residues. CDR1 and CDR2 (germline): MNHEY, SMNVEV (reference sequence). V gave up 4 bases and J gave up 7 bases; unmatched junction bases: 5.